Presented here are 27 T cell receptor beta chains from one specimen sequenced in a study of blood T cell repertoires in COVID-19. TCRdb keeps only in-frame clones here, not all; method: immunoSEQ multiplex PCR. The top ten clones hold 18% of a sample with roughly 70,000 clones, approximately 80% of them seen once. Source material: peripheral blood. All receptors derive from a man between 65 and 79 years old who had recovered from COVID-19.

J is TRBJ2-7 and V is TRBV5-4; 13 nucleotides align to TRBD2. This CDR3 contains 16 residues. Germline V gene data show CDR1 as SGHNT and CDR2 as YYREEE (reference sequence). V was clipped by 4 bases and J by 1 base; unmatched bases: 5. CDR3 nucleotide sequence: TGTGCCAGCAGCCTTTGGACTAGCGGGAGATCCTACGAGCAGTACTTC. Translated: CASSLWTSGRSYEQYF.

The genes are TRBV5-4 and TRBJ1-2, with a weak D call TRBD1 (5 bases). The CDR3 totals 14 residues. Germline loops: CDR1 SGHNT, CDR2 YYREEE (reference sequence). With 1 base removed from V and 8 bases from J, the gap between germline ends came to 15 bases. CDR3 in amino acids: CASSLQGEVGGYTF. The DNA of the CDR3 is TGTGCCAGCAGCTTGCAAGGGGAGGTAGGGGGCTACACCTTC.

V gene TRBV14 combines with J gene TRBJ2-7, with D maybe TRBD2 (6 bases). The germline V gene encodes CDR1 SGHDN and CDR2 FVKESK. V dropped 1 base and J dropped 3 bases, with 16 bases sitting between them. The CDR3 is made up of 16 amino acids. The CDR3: CASSQAWGEKGYEQYF. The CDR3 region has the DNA TGTGCCAGCAGCCAAGCGTGGGGGGAAAAAGGCTACGAGCAGTACTTC.

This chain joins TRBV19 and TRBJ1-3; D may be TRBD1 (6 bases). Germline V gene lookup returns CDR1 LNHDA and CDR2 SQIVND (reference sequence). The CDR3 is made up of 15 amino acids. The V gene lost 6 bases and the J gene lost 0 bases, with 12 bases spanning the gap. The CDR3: CASRLDRSSGNTIYF. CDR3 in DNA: TGTGCCAGTAGGTTGGACAGAAGCTCTGGAAACACCATATATTTT.

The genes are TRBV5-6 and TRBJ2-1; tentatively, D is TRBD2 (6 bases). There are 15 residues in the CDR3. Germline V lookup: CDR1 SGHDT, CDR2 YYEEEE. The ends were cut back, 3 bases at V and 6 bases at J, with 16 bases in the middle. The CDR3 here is CASSSGTGGLNEQFF. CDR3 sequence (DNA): TGTGCCAGCAGCTCGGGAACCGGGGGACTCAATGAGCAGTTCTTC.

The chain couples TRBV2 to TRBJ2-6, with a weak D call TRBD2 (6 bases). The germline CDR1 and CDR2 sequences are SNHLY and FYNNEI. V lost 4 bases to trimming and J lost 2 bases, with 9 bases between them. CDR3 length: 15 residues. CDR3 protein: CASSGGLTGANVLTF. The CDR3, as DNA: TGTGCCAGCAGTGGGGGACTCACTGGGGCCAACGTCCTGACTTTC.

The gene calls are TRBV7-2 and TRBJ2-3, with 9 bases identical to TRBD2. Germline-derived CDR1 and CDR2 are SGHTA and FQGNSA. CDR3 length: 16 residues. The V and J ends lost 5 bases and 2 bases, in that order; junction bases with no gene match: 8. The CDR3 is CASSLRAGGPTDTQYF. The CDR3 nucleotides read TGTGCCAGCAGCCTCAGAGCGGGGGGTCCCACAGATACGCAGTATTTT.

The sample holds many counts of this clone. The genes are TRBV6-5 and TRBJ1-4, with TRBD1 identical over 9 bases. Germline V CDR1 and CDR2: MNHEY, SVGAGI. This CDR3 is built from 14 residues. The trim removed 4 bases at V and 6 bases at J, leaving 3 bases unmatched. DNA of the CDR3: TGTGCCAGCAGTTTCCGGGACAGGGATGAAAAACTGTTTTTT. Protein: CASSFRDRDEKLFF.

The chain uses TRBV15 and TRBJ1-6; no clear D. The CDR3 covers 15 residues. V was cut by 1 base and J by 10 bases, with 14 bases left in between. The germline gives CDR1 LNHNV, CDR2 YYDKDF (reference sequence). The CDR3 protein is CATSRGGSTQSPLHF. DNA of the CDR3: TGTGCCACCAGCAGAGGAGGGTCAACTCAATCACCCCTCCACTTT.

DNA for the CDR3: TGTGCCAGCAGTCCGGGGGAGACCCAGTACTTC. It specifies CASSPGETQYF. The genes are TRBV7-2 and TRBJ2-5; weak D call: TRBD2 (5 bases). Germline-derived CDR1 and CDR2 are SGHTA and FQGNSA. CDR3 size: 11 residues. Trimming removed 6 bases at V and 5 bases at J, with 7 bases between.

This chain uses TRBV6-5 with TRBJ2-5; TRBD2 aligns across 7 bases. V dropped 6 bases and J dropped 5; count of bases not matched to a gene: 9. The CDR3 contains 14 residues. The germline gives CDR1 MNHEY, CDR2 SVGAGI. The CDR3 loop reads CASSLAGGSETQYF. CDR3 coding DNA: TGTGCCAGCAGCCTCGCTGGCGGGAGTGAGACCCAGTACTTC.

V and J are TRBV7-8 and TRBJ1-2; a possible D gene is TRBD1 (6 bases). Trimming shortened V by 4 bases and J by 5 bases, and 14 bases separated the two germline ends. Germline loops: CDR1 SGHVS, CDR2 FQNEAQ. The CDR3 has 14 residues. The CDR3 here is CASSSRDNQYGYTF. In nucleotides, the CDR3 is TGTGCCAGCAGCTCCCGGGACAACCAGTATGGCTACACCTTC.

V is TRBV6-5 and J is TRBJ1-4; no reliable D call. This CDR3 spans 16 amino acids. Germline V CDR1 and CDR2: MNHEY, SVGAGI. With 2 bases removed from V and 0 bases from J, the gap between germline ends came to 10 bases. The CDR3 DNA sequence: TGTGCCAGCAGTTACGACACCCGTTCAACTAATGAAAAACTGTTTTTT. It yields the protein CASSYDTRSTNEKLFF.

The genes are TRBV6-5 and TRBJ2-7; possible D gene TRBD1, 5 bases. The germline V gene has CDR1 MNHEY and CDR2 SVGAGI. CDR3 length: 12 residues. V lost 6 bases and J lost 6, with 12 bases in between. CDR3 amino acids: CASSQIQGEQYF. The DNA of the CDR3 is TGTGCCAGCAGCCAGATCCAGGGCGAGCAGTACTTC.

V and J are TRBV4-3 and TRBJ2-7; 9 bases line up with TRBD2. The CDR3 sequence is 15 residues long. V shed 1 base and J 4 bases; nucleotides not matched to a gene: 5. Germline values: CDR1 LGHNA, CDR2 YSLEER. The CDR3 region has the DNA TGCGCCAGCAGCCAAGCGGCGGGAGGGCCTTACGAGCAGTACTTC. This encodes CASSQAAGGPYEQYF.

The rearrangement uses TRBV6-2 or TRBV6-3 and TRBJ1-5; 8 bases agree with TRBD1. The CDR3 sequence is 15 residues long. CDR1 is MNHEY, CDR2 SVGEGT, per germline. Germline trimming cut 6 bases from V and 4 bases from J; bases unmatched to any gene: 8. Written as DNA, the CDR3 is TGTGCCAGCAGCCCAGCCCACAGGGGGAATCAGCCCCAGCATTTT. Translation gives CASSPAHRGNQPQHF.

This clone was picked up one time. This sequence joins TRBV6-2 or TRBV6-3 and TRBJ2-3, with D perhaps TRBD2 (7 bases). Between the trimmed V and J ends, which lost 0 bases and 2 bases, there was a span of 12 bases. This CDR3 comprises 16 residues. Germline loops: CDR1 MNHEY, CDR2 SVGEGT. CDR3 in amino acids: CASSYSMGGHTDTQYF. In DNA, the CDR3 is TGTGCCAGCAGTTACTCGATGGGGGGGCACACAGATACGCAGTATTTT.

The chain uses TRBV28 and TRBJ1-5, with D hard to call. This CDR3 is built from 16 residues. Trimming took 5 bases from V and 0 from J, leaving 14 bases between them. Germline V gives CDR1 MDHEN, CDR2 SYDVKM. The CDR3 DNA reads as TGTGCCAGCAGTACAAGCCCGAACTATAGCAATCAGCCCCAGCATTTT. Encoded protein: CASSTSPNYSNQPQHF.

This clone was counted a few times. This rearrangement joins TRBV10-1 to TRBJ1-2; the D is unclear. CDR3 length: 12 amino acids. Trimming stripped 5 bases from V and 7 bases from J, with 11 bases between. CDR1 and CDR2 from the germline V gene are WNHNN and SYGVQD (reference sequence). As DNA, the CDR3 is TGCGCCAGCAGTCAAAACGGGGTTGGCTACACCTTC. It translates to CASSQNGVGYTF.

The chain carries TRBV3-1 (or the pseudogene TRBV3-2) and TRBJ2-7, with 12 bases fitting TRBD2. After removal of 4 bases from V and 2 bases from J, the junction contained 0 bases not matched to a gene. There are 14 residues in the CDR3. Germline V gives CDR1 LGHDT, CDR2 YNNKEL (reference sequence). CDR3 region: CASSRTSGAYEQYF. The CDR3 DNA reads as TGTGCCAGCAGCCGGACTAGCGGGGCCTACGAGCAGTACTTC.

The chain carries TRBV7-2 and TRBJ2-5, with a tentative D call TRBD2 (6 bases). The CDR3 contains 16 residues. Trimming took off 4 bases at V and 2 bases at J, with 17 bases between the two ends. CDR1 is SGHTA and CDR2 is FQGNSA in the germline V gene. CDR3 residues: CASSSRPAGGQETQYF. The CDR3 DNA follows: TGTGCCAGCAGCTCCCGACCAGCTGGGGGGCAAGAGACCCAGTACTTC.

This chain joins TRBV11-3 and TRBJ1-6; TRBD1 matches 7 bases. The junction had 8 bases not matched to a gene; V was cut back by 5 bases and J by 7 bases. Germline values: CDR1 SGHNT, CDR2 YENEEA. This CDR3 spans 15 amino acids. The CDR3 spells CASSQLGQANSPLHF. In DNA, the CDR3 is TGTGCCAGCAGCCAACTAGGACAGGCGAATTCACCCCTCCACTTT.

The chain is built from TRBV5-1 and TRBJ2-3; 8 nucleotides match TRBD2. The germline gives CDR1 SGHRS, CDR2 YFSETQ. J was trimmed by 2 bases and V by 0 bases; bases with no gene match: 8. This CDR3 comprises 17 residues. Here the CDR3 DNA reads TGCGCCAGCAGCTTGGCCCGCGCGGGGGGCTTCACAGATACGCAGTATTTT. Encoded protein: CASSLARAGGFTDTQYF.

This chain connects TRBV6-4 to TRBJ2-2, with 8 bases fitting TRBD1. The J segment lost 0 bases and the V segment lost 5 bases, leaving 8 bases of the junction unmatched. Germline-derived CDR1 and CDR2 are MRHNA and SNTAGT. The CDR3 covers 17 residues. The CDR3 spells CASSRFPGQANTGELFF. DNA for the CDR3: TGTGCCAGCAGTCGGTTTCCGGGACAGGCGAACACCGGGGAGCTGTTTTTT.

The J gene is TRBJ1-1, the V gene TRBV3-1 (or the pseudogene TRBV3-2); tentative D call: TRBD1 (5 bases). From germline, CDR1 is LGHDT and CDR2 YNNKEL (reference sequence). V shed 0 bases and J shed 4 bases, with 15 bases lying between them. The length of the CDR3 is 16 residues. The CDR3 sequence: CASSQDPAREVTEAFF. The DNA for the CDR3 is TGTGCCAGCAGCCAAGATCCTGCCAGGGAGGTCACTGAAGCTTTCTTT.

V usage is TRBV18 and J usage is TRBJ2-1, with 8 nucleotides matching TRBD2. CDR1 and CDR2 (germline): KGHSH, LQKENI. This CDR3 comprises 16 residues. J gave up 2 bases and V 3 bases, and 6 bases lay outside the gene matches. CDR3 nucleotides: TGTGCCAGCTCACCCCAGCGGGGGACAACCTACAATGAGCAGTTCTTC. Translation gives CASSPQRGTTYNEQFF.

The CDR3 DNA reads as TGTGCCAGCAGTTACGCGGCGGCGTCTACCAAAACCTCTTACTATGGCTACACCTTC. Its translation: CASSYAAASTKTSYYGYTF. V is TRBV6-2 or TRBV6-3 and J is TRBJ1-2; no reliable D call. This CDR3 comprises 19 residues. Trimming left V 2 bases short and J 3 bases short, with 25 bases between. CDR1 and CDR2 (germline): MNHEY, SVGEGT.